This TCR beta chain was obtained from a study of vaccination effects on CD4 cells after COVID-19. Repertoires were generated with immunoSEQ multiplex PCR, while TCRdb's copy carries only in-frame clones and drops some. The profile shows 65,000 to 90,000 clones, about four fifths of them singletons. Antigen-specific CD4+ T cells expanded by the ViraFEST assay with viral peptide pools were then sequenced. The authors isolated CD4+ T cells after roughly eleven days of culture. The vaccine recipients had no prior SARS-CoV-2 infection, with negative nucleocapsid antibodies. The germline gives CDR1 MDHEN, CDR2 SYDVKM. V was cut by 5 bases and J by 0 bases, with 11 bases left in between. The CDR3 length is 15 residues. This clone was recorded a few times. Its antigen is still unknown.

The V and J genes are TRBV28 and TRBJ1-5; TRBD1 might be the D (6 bases). The receptor was derived from a human donor who received a COVID-19 vaccine. The sample consisted of CD4+ T cells from PBMCs cultured with SARS-CoV-2 spike peptides, taken before COVID-19 vaccination. The CDR3 protein is CASSTGFYSNQPQHF. The CDR3 nucleotides are TGTGCCAGCAGTACAGGGTTTTATAGCAATCAGCCCCAGCATTTT.